One and the same sample provided the 17 T cell receptor beta chains below, sequenced in a study of shared clonotypes between healthy human individuals. Measured with immunoSEQ multiplex PCR; TCRdb has only the in-frame clones, and not every one. The data contain hundreds of thousands of clones, approximately 96% of them seen just once; the ten biggest clones take up roughly 0.1%. Naive CD8 cells were CD45RO-negative, positively selected for CCR7, excluding terminally differentiated effector memory CD45RA+ cells. The material sequenced was naive CD8+ T cells sorted from blood. These receptors all stem from a woman in her 30s in good health.

J is TRBJ2-7 and V is TRBV28; a possible D gene is TRBD1 (6 bases). Trimming pared 4 bases from V and 3 bases from J, leaving 13 bases between. The germline V gene encodes CDR1 MDHEN and CDR2 SYDVKM. This CDR3 region has 14 residues. The CDR3 loop is CASSYTGQHYEQYF. The CDR3 DNA sequence: TGTGCCAGCAGTTACACCGGACAGCACTACGAGCAGTACTTC.

The J gene is TRBJ1-1, the V gene TRBV7-2; TRBD1 is a possible D gene (5 bases). The germline gives CDR1 SGHTA, CDR2 FQGNSA. Trimming removed 5 bases at V and 2 bases at J, with 12 bases between. The CDR3 runs to 14 residues. The CDR3 DNA follows: TGTGCCAGCAGCCGACAGAGAACCAACACTGAAGCTTTCTTT. This encodes CASSRQRTNTEAFF.

This clone has just one count. The CDR3 DNA is TGTGCCAGTAGTGTACAGGGCGTCTCCTACGAGCAGTACTTC. Its translation: CASSVQGVSYEQYF. V usage is TRBV19 and J usage is TRBJ2-7; a possible D gene is TRBD1 (6 bases). V gave up 5 bases and J gave up 0 bases, with 11 bases separating them. Germline loops: CDR1 LNHDA, CDR2 SQIVND (reference sequence). The CDR3 length is 14 residues.

The V gene is TRBV27, the J gene TRBJ2-7; D is perhaps TRBD2 (5 bases). This CDR3 contains 15 residues. Between the trimmed V and J ends, which lost 3 bases and 0 bases, there was a span of 12 bases. Germline V gene data show CDR1 as MNHEY and CDR2 as SMNVEV (reference sequence). CDR3 DNA: TGTGCCAGCAGTTTTGGGAGAGAGCTCTCCTACGAGCAGTACTTC. This codes for CASSFGRELSYEQYF.

This rearrangement joins TRBV7-9 to TRBJ1-4, with D unresolved. V gave up 5 bases and J gave up 8 bases, with 15 bases separating them. The germline CDR1 and CDR2 sequences are SEHNR and FQNEAQ (reference sequence). This CDR3 has 14 amino acids. The CDR3 coding sequence is TGTGCCAGCAGCCACATATCCGGGTTGGAAAAACTGTTTTTT. It yields the protein CASSHISGLEKLFF.

This sequence joins TRBV21-1 and TRBJ1-5; the D call TRBD1 from the table was never checked on the DNA. TRBV21-1 is classified as a pseudogene. The CDR3 spans 16 residues. The CDR3 region is CASGRVLGRKNQPQHF. The CDR3 nucleotides are TGTGCCAGTGGAAGGGTCCTGGGGCGCAAAAATCAGCCCCAGCATTTT.

The rearrangement joins TRBV28 to TRBJ2-1; 9 positions agree with TRBD2. Germline lookup yields CDR1 MDHEN and CDR2 SYDVKM. With V trimmed by 6 bases and J by 2 bases, 8 bases remained unmatched. The CDR3 contains 16 residues. The CDR3 spells CASSPALAGAYNEQFF. The CDR3 DNA follows: TGTGCCAGCAGCCCTGCACTAGCGGGCGCCTACAATGAGCAGTTCTTC.

The chain is built from TRBV28 and TRBJ2-7; no clear D gene. The germline CDR1 and CDR2 sequences are MDHEN and SYDVKM. This CDR3 has 13 residues. The germline V and J ends were trimmed by 8 bases and 2 bases, with 13 bases remaining between them. The CDR3 DNA is TGTGCCAGCTCAAAAGGGTCTACCTACGAGCAGTACTTC. Translating gives CASSKGSTYEQYF.

The chain combines TRBV7-9 with TRBJ1-4; TRBD1 matches 7 bases. CDR1 and CDR2 from the germline V gene are SEHNR and FQNEAQ (reference sequence). The V and J ends lost 7 bases and 7 bases, in that order; junction bases with no gene match: 21. The CDR3 is 18 residues long. This chain's CDR3 is CASTQSHRDSLWGEKLFF. In DNA, the CDR3 is TGTGCCAGCACCCAATCCCACCGGGACAGTCTATGGGGTGAAAAACTGTTTTTT.

The rearrangement links TRBV7-9 to TRBJ1-2; D call uncertain. The CDR3 is 13 residues long. Germline-derived CDR1 and CDR2 are SEHNR and FQNEAQ (reference sequence). With 5 bases removed from V and 8 bases from J, the gap between germline ends came to 15 bases. CDR3 sequence (DNA): TGTGCCAGCAGCCTCGGCCCCACGGAGGGCTACACCTTC. It translates to CASSLGPTEGYTF.

This clone was observed a handful of times. DNA of the CDR3: TGTGCCTGCTGCACTGAAGCTTTCTTT. Translating gives CACCTEAFF. The chain links TRBV30 to TRBJ1-1; D remains unclear. The V gene's germline CDR1 is GTSNPN and CDR2 SVGIG (reference sequence). The CDR3 consists of 9 residues. V lost 6 bases and J 4 bases, leaving 3 bases between the germline ends.

V and J are TRBV5-6 and TRBJ1-5; D is uncertain. V lost 5 bases and J lost 5, with 14 bases in between. CDR1 is SGHDT, CDR2 YYEEEE, per germline. This CDR3 contains 14 residues. The CDR3, as DNA: TGTGCCAGCAGGGCTAAGGATATCGATCAGCCCCAGCATTTT. It translates to CASRAKDIDQPQHF.

The chain carries TRBV11-2 and TRBJ2-2, with TRBD2 matching over 14 bases. CDR3 length: 18 residues. J was trimmed by 5 bases and V by 4 bases; bases with no gene match: 9. CDR1 is SGHAT, CDR2 FQNNGV, per germline. This chain's CDR3 is CASSSSGTSGRGTGELFF. Written as DNA, the CDR3 is TGTGCCAGCAGCTCATCCGGGACTAGCGGGAGAGGAACCGGGGAGCTGTTTTTT.

The chain links TRBV7-3 to TRBJ1-5; possibly TRBD1 for D (5 bases). The V and J ends lost 3 bases and 6 bases respectively, with 12 bases between them. This CDR3 is 14 amino acids long. Germline loops: CDR1 SGHTA, CDR2 FQGTGA. Here the CDR3 DNA reads TGTGCCAGCAGCTTGGATGGGGCGGGTCAGCCCCAGCATTTT. Residues: CASSLDGAGQPQHF. The full variable domain, with the rest looked up from reference TRBV7-3 and TRBJ1-5, is GAGVSQTPSNKVTEKGKYVELRCDPISGHTALYWYRQSLGQGPEFLIYFQGTGAADDSGLPNDRFFAVRPEGSVSTLKIQRTERGDSAVYLCASSLDGAGQPQHFGDGTRLSIL.

The sample holds one count of this clone. The chain couples TRBV2 to TRBJ2-1; TRBD2 aligns across 8 bases. The CDR3 length is 18 residues. Germline V gene sequence: CDR1 SNHLY, CDR2 FYNNEI. V shed 9 bases and J 3 bases; nucleotides not matched to a gene: 19. CDR3 protein: CARTLNPTGGNVYNEQFF. The CDR3 DNA is TGTGCCAGAACCCTTAACCCGACGGGGGGGAATGTCTACAATGAGCAGTTCTTC. Looking up the rest from reference TRBV2 and TRBJ2-1 gives the full variable domain: EPEVTQTPSHQVTQMGQEVILRCVPISNHLYFYWYRQILGQKVEFLVSFYNNEISEKSEIFDDQFSVERPDGSNFTLKIRSTKLEDSAMYFCARTLNPTGGNVYNEQFFGPGTRLTVL.

The chain carries TRBV4-2 and TRBJ2-7; TRBD2 matches at 9 bases. The CDR3 spans 17 residues. With V trimmed by 1 base and J by 7 bases, 14 bases remained unmatched. CDR1 is LGHNA, CDR2 YNFKEQ, per germline. In DNA form, the CDR3 reads TGTGCCAGCAGCCAAGCGGACTCCCTAGCGGGACAGAGGGAGCAGTACTTC. This encodes CASSQADSLAGQREQYF.

This clone appeared once. V gene TRBV7-2 combines with J gene TRBJ2-5; the match to TRBD1 covers 8 bases. The junction had 15 bases not matched to a gene; V was cut back by 4 bases and J by 5 bases. The germline V gene has CDR1 SGHTA and CDR2 FQGNSA. This CDR3 has 17 amino acids. The CDR3 region is CASSSREGGQGGETQYF. The CDR3 nucleotides are TGTGCCAGCAGCTCGCGTGAAGGCGGACAGGGAGGTGAGACCCAGTACTTC.